This paragraph reports one T cell receptor (beta chain). Of the isolated RNA, all was reverse transcribed, and so the sequenced material was expressed TCRB transcripts. The protocol was immunoSEQ multiplex PCR, while the TCRdb copy is restricted to in-frame clones and leaves out a portion. Of 250,000 or so clones listed, 25% to 30% are singletons. Sampling consisted of one heparinised blood draw per donor, averaging around 100 mL. Deletions cut 4 bases from V and 5 bases from J, with 18 bases between. This CDR3 comprises 15 residues. Germline CDR1 and CDR2: SGHNT and YYREEE (reference sequence). The source of the sample is a study of beta chain features in type 1 diabetes.

The receptor was isolated from a man aged 30-40 years in good health. V gene TRBV5-4 combines with J gene TRBJ2-5, with D perhaps matching TRBD1 or TRBD2 (6 bases each). Sequencing was carried out using central memory CD4+ T cells from blood. CDR3 loop: CASSPSGGGRETQYF. The CDR3 DNA sequence: TGTGCCAGCAGCCCCTCAGGAGGGGGTCGGGAGACCCAGTACTTC. Combining the CDR3 with reference TRBV5-4 and TRBJ2-5 gives the whole variable domain ETGVTQSPTHLIKTRGQQVTLRCSSQSGHNTVSWYQQALGQGPQFIFQYYREEENGRGNFPPRFSGLQFPNYSSELNVNALELDDSALYLCASSPSGGGRETQYFGPGTRLLVL.